This record covers a single T cell receptor beta chain. The record originates from a study of blood T cell repertoires in COVID-19. Study background: COVID-19 samples from acute and convalescent phases originated in the United States, Italy and Spain. PBMCs, B-cell-depleted T cells, or T cells were the source of the cDNA or gDNA that made up the material.

The CDR3 sequence is 13 residues long. Trimming removed 6 bases at V and 4 bases at J, with 13 bases between. Germline V lookup: CDR1 SEHNR, CDR2 FQNEAQ (reference sequence). Methods used by the authors: By means of reference gene primer amplification, nucleated cell counts were estimated. Produced via immunoSEQ multiplex PCR; TCRdb's table is partial and in-frame only. V and J calls and clone size are copied from that table; D and trimming were computed from the DNA. The repertoire holds 55,000 to 75,000 clones, with about four fifths as singletons. This clonotype originated in a man aged 55 to 70 with COVID-19, enrolled during active disease. J is TRBJ2-7 and V is TRBV7-9; D may be TRBD2 (5 bases). Specimen: peripheral blood. The CDR3 DNA reads as TGTGCCAGCAGGCTGGGCCCGGGGTACGAGCAGTACTTC. It specifies CASRLGPGYEQYF.